These 3 T cell receptor beta chains share one sample of origin, sequenced in a study of CD8+CD57+ T cells in acquired aplastic anemia. It was genomic DNA that served as the template for profiling TCR beta VDJ and CDR3. Via MiXCR, TCRdb re-called the reads, giving one row per CDR3 protein. The table shows 150,000 to 200,000 distinct CDR3 sequences, with roughly 43% occurring only once. Patients picked for sequencing had shown CD8+CD57+ cell expansion detected by flow cytometry. The sequencing input was sorted CD4+, CD8+, or CD8+CD57+ T cells (not recorded which) from PBMCs. These receptors all stem from a human donor with aplastic anemia.

The chain combines TRBV20-1 with TRBJ1-1; TRBD1 aligns across 9 bases. CDR3 length: 17 residues. The germline CDR1 and CDR2 sequences are DFQATT and SNEGSKA (reference sequence). Trimming removed 1 base from V and 6 bases from J; junction bases left unmatched: 15. CDR3 protein: CSARGPSGQGREAEAFF. CDR3 nucleotide sequence: TGCAGTGCTAGAGGACCTTCAGGACAGGGGAGAGAAGCTGAAGCTTTCTTT.

The rearrangement joins TRBV10-3 to TRBJ1-1, with 10 nucleotides matching TRBD1. The junction had 7 bases not matched to a gene; V was cut back by 6 bases and J by 0 bases. Germline CDR1 ENHRY, CDR2 SYGVKD. This CDR3 spans 16 amino acids. Written as DNA, the CDR3 is TGTGCCATCAGCGCGGGACAGGGGAACATGAACACTGAAGCTTTCTTT. Translation: CAISAGQGNMNTEAFF.

The V gene is TRBV19, the J gene TRBJ1-2, with D perhaps TRBD1 (5 bases). V shed 3 bases and J shed 6 bases, with 17 bases lying between them. The CDR3 has 15 residues. The germline gives CDR1 LNHDA, CDR2 SQIVND (reference sequence). The CDR3 DNA reads TGTGCCAGTAGTATTATAGGGGCGGATAAGGATGGCTACACCTTC. Its translation is CASSIIGADKDGYTF.